Listed below are T cell receptor beta chains from one sample, sequenced in a study of T cells in Graves' hyperthyroidism and ophthalmopathy. A single record per CDR3 protein comes from TCRdb applying MiXCR to the multiplex PCR reads. The repertoire consists of 350,000 to 400,000 distinct CDR3 sequences, with just under 15% occurring once and the leading ten covering around a third. Source material: blood. These receptors were collected from a woman between 25 and 40 years old with Graves' hyperthyroidism. The CDR3 runs from the conserved cysteine through the conserved F or W. A clone size is listed for some rows: how often the clone was seen (once, few, many), or a class if it is expanded.

V gene	clone size	CDR3 protein
TRBV15	-	CATSRDLQGGETQYF
TRBV11-2	many	CASSSTSGSRETQYF
TRBV28	many	CASSLILPNEQFF
TRBV9	many	CASSPTGTAYEQYF
TRBV6-1	-	CASSPRLSATEQYF
TRBV24-1	many	CATSGRQGARTDTQYF
TRBV3-1	few	CASSPQLPYEQYF
TRBV2	few	CASSDVVQSSDSTDTQYF
TRBV20-1	-	CSARDLVSSGTAGANVLTF
TRBV30	many	CAWGPTSGSYNEQFF
TRBV28	many	CASSLFIGGVDYGYTF
TRBV7-2	many	CASSLKQGNEKLFF
TRBV20-1	few	CSARDWMESSYNEQFF
TRBV12-3/TRBV12-4	many	CASNPAGVSGEQYF
TRBV6-2/TRBV6-3	-	CASSYRGTSYEQYF
TRBV28	many	CASSLGTAGLDNEQFF
TRBV2	-	CASSQQGAGQPQHF
TRBV2	many	CASSADRELGTGANVLTF
TRBV6-1	-	CASGGGGLAAVTDTQYF
TRBV6-2/TRBV6-3	-	CASSVSRLGPKETQYF
TRBV10-3	few	CAISQEETATEAFF
TRBV28	many	CASRLSGRKYNEQFF
TRBV7-2	many	CASSLGSGWVQETQYF
TRBV20-1	many	CSARKRRTRSYNEQFF
TRBV2	-	CASTGGQINTDTQYF
TRBV3-1	medium-sized	CASSQGDRQTWEPNEQYF
TRBV5-1	many	CASSLEGQGRDEQFF
TRBV28	many	CASSLVTRSYEQYF
TRBV9	-	CASSAGLLVNADTQYF
TRBV2	many	CASRGDRVGETQYF
TRBV3-1	many	CASSQDRYQGRYGYTF
TRBV30	few	CAWTGTGGINSPLHF
TRBV30	few	CAWSNVVTQIFNEQFF
TRBV5-1	-	CASSLRRQNTEAFF
TRBV12-3/TRBV12-4	many	CASSYGLAEQFF
TRBV12-3/TRBV12-4	many	CASSLTGGGNTIYF
TRBV4-1	many	CASSQKMRDTQYF
TRBV4-1	few	CASSLPGEGQPQHF
TRBV11-2	many	CAIIRDYNTGELFF
TRBV27	-	CASSLGEQPQHF
TRBV20-1	many	CSARDDVGPKTAADTQYF
TRBV12-3/TRBV12-4	many	CASSRDTGTGGGKNEQFF
TRBV5-5	-	CASSSGVASYEQHF
TRBV20-1	-	CSATALRDRIMGELFF
TRBV7-2	few	CASSLASSMYNEQFF
TRBV20-1	-	CSAPPGGSGPYEQYF
TRBV20-1	-	CSARDLPGLAVDTQYF
TRBV15	few	CATSRGGTGENIQYF
TRBV20-1	many	CSARDRSTSRSDEQYF